This T cell receptor beta chain comes out of a study of CD8 T cells in Susac syndrome. An amount of RNA that ranged from about 0.45 to 1 ug was reverse transcribed with random hexamers. TCR beta CDR3 was amplified by immunoSEQ multiplex PCR. This amplification extended across 54 Vbeta and 13 Jbeta segments. Each CDR3 protein is one row after TCRdb ran MiXCR on the immunoSEQ multiplex PCR reads. The table records just over 300,000 distinct CDR3 sequences, around 90% of them present only once. Negative isolation was used for CD8+ and CD4+ T cells, and FACS enrichment was applied to TEMRA cells. The clonotype comes from a human donor with multiple sclerosis. Sequencing was done on a sample of CD4+ T cells from PBMCs.

The CDR3 sequence is CASSLGLAGAAGELFF. Here the CDR3 DNA reads TGTGCCAGCAGCTTAGGACTAGCGGGAGCGGCCGGGGAGCTGTTTTTT. The J gene is TRBJ2-2, the V gene TRBV7-9, with 12 bases lining up with TRBD2. The CDR3 covers 16 residues. V was pared by 1 base and J by 6 bases, with 3 bases of the junction left unmatched. Germline assignment: CDR1 SEHNR and CDR2 FQNEAQ (reference sequence).